One and the same sample provided the 32 T cell receptor beta chains below, sequenced in a study of blood T cell repertoires in COVID-19. Some clones are missing from TCRdb's copy, which holds only in-frame ones; the method was immunoSEQ multiplex PCR. The data show about 30,000 clones, 75% to 90% seen once. Sequencing input: peripheral blood. These receptors came from a man older than 75 with acute or convalescent COVID-19.

This sequence joins TRBV27 and TRBJ1-2; 7 nucleotides align to TRBD1. In germline, CDR1 is MNHEY, CDR2 SMNVEV (reference sequence). This CDR3 has 14 residues. V lost 3 bases to trimming and J lost 4 bases; unmatched junction nucleotides: 5. For the CDR3, the DNA is TGTGCCAGCAGTTTTTCACAGGGGAGCTATGGCTACACCTTC. It translates to CASSFSQGSYGYTF.

This rearrangement joins TRBV27 to TRBJ1-1; tentative D call: TRBD1 (5 bases). Germline V gives CDR1 MNHEY, CDR2 SMNVEV (reference sequence). The CDR3 consists of 15 residues. The V end was cut by 3 bases, the J end by 7 bases, with 18 bases between. The CDR3 DNA reads as TGTGCCAGCAGTTTGAAAGGAGCAGGGTTTGTTGAAGCTTTCTTT. Amino acid sequence: CASSLKGAGFVEAFF.

CDR3 bases: TGTGCCAGCAGCCCCCTGAGCGGGGGGCGTGCTAGCACAGATACGCAGTATTTT. Encoded protein: CASSPLSGGRASTDTQYF. V gene TRBV4-2 combines with J gene TRBJ2-3, with TRBD2 identical over 9 bases. The length of the CDR3 is 18 residues. The germline V gene encodes CDR1 LGHNA and CDR2 YNFKEQ. V shed 4 bases and J 0 bases; nucleotides not matched to a gene: 11.

Only a few counts were recorded for this clone. The CDR3 reads CASSSRFEGGYEQFF. The CDR3 DNA follows: TGTGCCAGCAGCTCGCGCTTTGAGGGGGGGTATGAGCAGTTCTTC. The V and J genes are TRBV9 and TRBJ2-1; tentatively, D is TRBD2 (7 bases). The CDR3 runs to 15 residues. V lost 4 bases and J lost 8, with 19 bases in between. From germline, CDR1 is SGDLS and CDR2 YYNGEE.

V and J are TRBV15 and TRBJ2-4, with 7 bases identical to TRBD1. V shed 5 bases, J shed 0 bases, and the junction held 13 bases outside the gene matches. Germline V gene sequence: CDR1 LNHNV, CDR2 YYDKDF (reference sequence). CDR3 length: 18 amino acids. The CDR3 nucleotides read TGTGCCACCAGCCAGTCCAGGGGGAATGGACTAGCCAAAAACATTCAGTACTTC. Residues: CATSQSRGNGLAKNIQYF.

CDR3 residues: CATSSQQGAVGANVLTF. The CDR3 DNA reads TGTGCCACCAGCAGTCAACAGGGGGCGGTTGGGGCCAACGTCCTGACTTTC. The chain employs TRBV15 and TRBJ2-6, with TRBD1 identical over 9 bases. This CDR3 is 17 amino acids long. Unmatched junction bases numbered 6, after V lost 3 bases and J lost 3 bases. Looked up from germline, CDR1 is LNHNV and CDR2 is YYDKDF (reference sequence).

This sequence joins TRBV27 and TRBJ1-1, with TRBD1 matching over 12 bases. V shed 6 bases and J 3 bases; nucleotides not matched to a gene: 2. There are 14 residues in the CDR3. Per germline, CDR1 MNHEY and CDR2 SMNVEV (reference sequence). The CDR3 nucleotides are TGTGCCAGCAGGGGGACAGGGGGCCACACTGAAGCTTTCTTT. It codes for CASRGTGGHTEAFF.

This chain links TRBV9 with TRBJ2-7; TRBD1 matches 10 bases. This CDR3 has 14 residues. The germline V gene has CDR1 SGDLS and CDR2 YYNGEE. Trimming took 1 base from V and 3 from J; bases not matched to a gene: 1. The CDR3 loop is CASSVRDRGYEQYF. The DNA of the CDR3 is TGTGCCAGCAGCGTAAGGGACAGGGGCTACGAGCAGTACTTC.

This chain uses TRBV5-4 with TRBJ2-1, with D maybe TRBD1 (6 bases). Trimming removed 4 bases at V and 3 bases at J, with 11 bases between. The CDR3 has 14 amino acids. The germline CDR1 and CDR2 sequences are SGHNT and YYREEE (reference sequence). The CDR3 bases are TGTGCCAGCAGCGCGCAGGGGATCTACAATGAGCAGTTCTTC. Protein: CASSAQGIYNEQFF.

The V gene is TRBV2, the J gene TRBJ2-2; 7 positions agree with TRBD2. V was clipped by 4 bases and J by 4 bases; unmatched bases: 6. Germline loops: CDR1 SNHLY, CDR2 FYNNEI. CDR3 size: 15 residues. The CDR3 loop is CASSGLAMGTGELFF. DNA of the CDR3: TGTGCCAGCAGTGGACTAGCTATGGGCACCGGGGAGCTGTTTTTT.

V gene TRBV3-1 (or the pseudogene TRBV3-2) combines with J gene TRBJ2-2, with 12 bases that match TRBD1. CDR1 is LGHDT and CDR2 is YNNKEL in the germline V gene (reference sequence). With 7 bases clipped from V and 3 bases from J, the junction kept 6 bases outside the gene matches. The CDR3 runs to 16 residues. Written as DNA, the CDR3 is TGTGCCAGCACAATAGGGACAGGGGGCTACACCGGGGAGCTGTTTTTT. Translating gives CASTIGTGGYTGELFF.

V and J are TRBV29-1 and TRBJ1-2, with no clear D. Trimming took 7 bases from V and 2 from J, leaving 8 bases between them. The CDR3 is 11 amino acids. Germline V gene data show CDR1 as SQVTM and CDR2 as ANQGSEA. CDR3 sequence (DNA): TGCAGCGACGGTTCAAACTATGGCTACACCTTC. This sequence encodes CSDGSNYGYTF.

This chain uses TRBV5-4 with TRBJ1-5; 9 nucleotides align to TRBD1. Trimming took 3 bases from V and 7 from J; bases not matched to a gene: 8. Germline CDR1 is SGHNT and CDR2 is YYREEE (reference sequence). The CDR3 runs to 15 residues. The CDR3 spells CASSSGQGKGQPQHF. The CDR3 region has the DNA TGTGCCAGCAGCTCGGGACAGGGAAAGGGGCAGCCCCAGCATTTT.

The chain combines TRBV6-5 with TRBJ1-1; perhaps TRBD1 as D (6 bases). Deletions cut 7 bases from V and 3 bases from J, with 9 bases between. The CDR3 covers 12 residues. The germline V gene has CDR1 MNHEY and CDR2 SVGAGI. The CDR3 region has the DNA TGTGCCAGCATCGGACAGTACACTGAAGCTTTCTTT. It is translated as CASIGQYTEAFF.

Here the CDR3 DNA reads TGTGCCAGCAGTCCTATCAAGAACACTGAAGCTTTCTTT. Its translation is CASSPIKNTEAFF. The gene calls are TRBV6-5 and TRBJ1-1; D remains ambiguous. Trimming pared 5 bases from V and 1 base from J, leaving 8 bases between. The germline gives CDR1 MNHEY, CDR2 SVGAGI. The CDR3 contains 13 residues.

This clone was seen once. The chain joins TRBV18 to TRBJ2-5; D unresolved. CDR1 KGHSH and CDR2 LQKENI come from the germline V gene. The length of the CDR3 is 10 residues. V was trimmed by 8 bases and J by 5 bases, leaving 6 bases between them. CDR3 residues: CASGLETQYF. Written as DNA, the CDR3 is TGTGCCAGCGGGCTCGAGACCCAGTACTTC.

Points on this clone: Possible read error: a much larger clone is one base away. Other DNA sequences within the sample encode an identical CDR3. The CDR3 is CASSLSGVNPYEQYF. CDR3 nucleotides: TGTGCCAGCAGCTTATCCGGGGTTAACCCCTACGAGCAGTACTTC. The chain carries TRBV7-8 and TRBJ2-7; D perhaps matches TRBD2 (5 bases). Trimming cost V 2 bases and J 2 bases, with 13 bases left between them. The CDR3 has 15 amino acids. CDR1 is SGHVS and CDR2 is FQNEAQ in the germline V gene.

The chain uses TRBV29-1 and TRBJ2-3; TRBD1 aligns across 9 bases. Germline lookup yields CDR1 SQVTM and CDR2 ANQGSEA. The CDR3 contains 15 residues. V shed 8 bases and J 2 bases; nucleotides not matched to a gene: 11. CDR3 amino acids: CSTHPRDRVTDTQYF. In DNA, the CDR3 is TGCAGCACTCATCCCCGGGACAGGGTCACAGATACGCAGTATTTT.

V is TRBV5-4 and J is TRBJ2-2; D is possibly TRBD2 (5 bases). This CDR3 has 15 residues. CDR1 and CDR2 (germline): SGHNT, YYREEE (reference sequence). Trimming stripped 2 bases from V and 6 bases from J, with 14 bases between. The CDR3 sequence: CASSLSGSGAGELFF. CDR3 sequence (DNA): TGTGCCAGCAGCTTATCGGGGTCAGGAGCCGGGGAGCTGTTTTTT.

The rearrangement uses TRBV7-9 and TRBJ1-1, with unresolved D. This CDR3 comprises 14 residues. CDR1 SEHNR and CDR2 FQNEAQ come from the germline V gene (reference sequence). V was cut by 6 bases and J by 0 bases, with 11 bases left in between. In nucleotides, the CDR3 is TGTGCCAGCAGGTTAAGAGGGCTGAACACTGAAGCTTTCTTT. Encoded protein: CASRLRGLNTEAFF.

This clone is a singleton in its sample. V gene TRBV5-4 combines with J gene TRBJ2-5; 8 nucleotides align to TRBD1. This CDR3 is 16 amino acids long. CDR1 and CDR2 from the germline V gene are SGHNT and YYREEE (reference sequence). V lost 4 bases and J lost 3; bases outside the gene matches: 11. The CDR3 loop reads CASSPAPRTGKETQYF. The CDR3 DNA follows: TGTGCCAGCAGCCCGGCCCCCCGGACAGGGAAAGAGACCCAGTACTTC.

The chain links TRBV3-1 (or the pseudogene TRBV3-2) to TRBJ2-5, with a tentative D call TRBD2 (6 bases). Trimming took off 4 bases at V and 1 base at J, with 16 bases between the two ends. Germline assignment: CDR1 LGHDT and CDR2 YNNKEL (reference sequence). This CDR3 contains 16 residues. As DNA, the CDR3 is TGTGCCAGCAGCCGGCTGGGCGGGGCACCCCAAGAGACCCAGTACTTC. Protein product: CASSRLGGAPQETQYF.

DNA for the CDR3: TGCGCCAGCAGCTTTCGGCAGGGTGACGGAAACACCATATATTTT. As protein: CASSFRQGDGNTIYF. The V call is TRBV5-1, the J call TRBJ1-3; D may be TRBD1 (5 bases). The germline V gene has CDR1 SGHRS and CDR2 YFSETQ. The CDR3 runs 15 residues. V dropped 2 bases and J dropped 4 bases, with 13 bases sitting between them.

The V call is TRBV9, the J call TRBJ2-1; D perhaps matches TRBD1 (5 bases). Germline CDR1 and CDR2: SGDLS and YYNGEE. CDR3 size: 18 residues. V lost 1 base and J 6 bases, leaving 23 bases between the germline ends. The CDR3 sequence is CASSVSVGARVQANEQFF. The CDR3 nucleotides read TGTGCCAGCAGCGTAAGCGTTGGGGCACGCGTTCAGGCCAATGAGCAGTTCTTC.

V and J are TRBV9 and TRBJ1-1; D is unresolved. This CDR3 has 13 amino acids. CDR1 is SGDLS, CDR2 YYNGEE, per germline. The V end was cut by 2 bases, the J end by 2 bases, with 7 bases between. The CDR3 sequence: CASSVQVNTEAFF. Here the CDR3 DNA reads TGTGCCAGCAGCGTCCAGGTAAACACTGAAGCTTTCTTT.

The chain couples TRBV29-1 to TRBJ1-2; possibly TRBD1 for D (5 bases). Germline assignment: CDR1 SQVTM and CDR2 ANQGSEA. This CDR3 is built from 19 residues. The V end lost 3 bases, the J end lost 0 bases, and 26 bases lay between the germline ends. The CDR3 protein is CSVEGPHRLTGYPNYGYTF. The CDR3, as DNA: TGCAGCGTTGAGGGCCCACACCGTTTAACAGGCTATCCTAACTATGGCTACACCTTC.

This clone showed up just a few times. This rearrangement joins TRBV10-1 to TRBJ2-2, with D maybe TRBD1 (6 bases). V gave up 1 base and J gave up 4 bases, with 10 bases separating them. The V gene's germline CDR1 is WNHNN and CDR2 SYGVQD (reference sequence). The CDR3 has 15 amino acids. The CDR3 DNA reads as TGCGCCAGCAGTGAGTGGGACACGATCACCGGGGAGCTGTTTTTT. As protein: CASSEWDTITGELFF.

Here the CDR3 DNA reads TGCAGTGCCCTTGGAGGGGAGACCCAGTACTTC. Protein sequence: CSALGGETQYF. V and J are TRBV20-1 and TRBJ2-5; tentatively, D is TRBD2 (6 bases). From germline, CDR1 is DFQATT and CDR2 SNEGSKA (reference sequence). V was shortened by 6 bases and J by 5 bases, with 10 bases between the two germline ends. The CDR3 extends over 11 amino acids.

The rearrangement uses TRBV29-1 and TRBJ1-2; D gene ambiguous. Trimming cost V 4 bases and J 3 bases, with 6 bases left between them. The germline CDR1 and CDR2 sequences are SQVTM and ANQGSEA. CDR3 length: 11 residues. For the CDR3, the DNA is TGCAGCGTTGGGGAGTACTATGGCTACACCTTC. Protein: CSVGEYYGYTF.

This clone was seen only once. The J gene is TRBJ1-2, the V gene TRBV28; a weak D match, TRBD1 (6 bases). Germline CDR1 reads MDHEN; CDR2 reads SYDVKM. Trimming stripped 8 bases from V and 7 bases from J, with 17 bases between. This CDR3 has 13 residues. DNA for the CDR3: TGTGCCAGCGAGGGGGGGCAGGGGTCTGGCTACACCTTC. Protein product: CASEGGQGSGYTF.

The chain uses TRBV5-4 and TRBJ2-1; D might be TRBD2 (6 bases). V shed 4 bases and J shed 5 bases, with 16 bases lying between them. CDR1 is SGHNT, CDR2 YYREEE, per germline (reference sequence). This CDR3 is built from 15 residues. As DNA, the CDR3 is TGTGCCAGCAGCCACGGAGGAGGGATGGACAATGAGCAGTTCTTC. Its protein product is CASSHGGGMDNEQFF.

The rearrangement uses TRBV18 and TRBJ1-6, with 7 bases that match TRBD1. The CDR3 loop spans 16 amino acids. CDR1 and CDR2 from the germline V gene are KGHSH and LQKENI. Losses at the gene ends were 3 bases for V and 10 bases for J; bases not matched to a gene: 12. CDR3 amino acids: CASSPRVSQGVSPLHF. In nucleotides, the CDR3 is TGTGCCAGCTCACCGAGAGTGAGTCAGGGGGTATCACCCCTCCACTTT.